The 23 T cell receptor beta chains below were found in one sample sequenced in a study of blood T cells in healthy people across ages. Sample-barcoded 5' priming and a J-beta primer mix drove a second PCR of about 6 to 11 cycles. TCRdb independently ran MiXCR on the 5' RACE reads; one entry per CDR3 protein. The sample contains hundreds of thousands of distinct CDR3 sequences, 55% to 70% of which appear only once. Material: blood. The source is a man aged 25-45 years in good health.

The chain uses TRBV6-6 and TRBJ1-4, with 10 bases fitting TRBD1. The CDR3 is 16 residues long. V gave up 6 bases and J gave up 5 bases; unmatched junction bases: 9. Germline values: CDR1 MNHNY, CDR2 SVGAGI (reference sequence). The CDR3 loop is CASRAPGTGENEKLFF. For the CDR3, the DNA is TGTGCCAGCAGGGCTCCCGGGACAGGGGAGAATGAAAAACTGTTTTTT.

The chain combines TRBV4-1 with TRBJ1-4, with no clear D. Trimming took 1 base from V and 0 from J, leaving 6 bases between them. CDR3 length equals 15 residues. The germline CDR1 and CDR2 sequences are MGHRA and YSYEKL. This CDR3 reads CASSQGPSTNEKLFF. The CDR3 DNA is TGCGCCAGCAGCCAAGGGCCATCAACTAATGAAAAACTGTTTTTT.

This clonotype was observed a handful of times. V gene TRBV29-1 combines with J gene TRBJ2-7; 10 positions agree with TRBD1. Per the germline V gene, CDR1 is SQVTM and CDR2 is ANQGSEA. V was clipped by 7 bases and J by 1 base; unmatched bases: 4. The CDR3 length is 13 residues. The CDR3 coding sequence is TGCAGCGCGGGGACAGGGGTTTCCTACGAGCAGTACTTC. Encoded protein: CSAGTGVSYEQYF.

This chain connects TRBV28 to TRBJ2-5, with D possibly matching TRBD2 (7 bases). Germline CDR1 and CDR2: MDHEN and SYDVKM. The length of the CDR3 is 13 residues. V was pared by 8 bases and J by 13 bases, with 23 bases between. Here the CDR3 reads CASGRGIAWGPYF. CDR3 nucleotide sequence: TGTGCCAGCGGGAGGGGGATAGCGTGGGGGCCGTACTTC.

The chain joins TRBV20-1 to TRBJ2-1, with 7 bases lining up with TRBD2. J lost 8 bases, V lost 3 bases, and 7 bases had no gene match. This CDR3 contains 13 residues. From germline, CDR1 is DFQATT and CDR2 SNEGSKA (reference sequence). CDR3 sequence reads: CSASGGISYEQFF. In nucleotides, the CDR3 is TGCAGTGCTAGCGGGGGGATTAGTTATGAGCAGTTCTTC.

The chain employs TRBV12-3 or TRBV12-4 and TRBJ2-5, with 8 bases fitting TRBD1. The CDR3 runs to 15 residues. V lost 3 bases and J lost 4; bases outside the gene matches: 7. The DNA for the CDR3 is TGTGCCAGCAGTTTTTGGACAGGGATGCGAGAGACCCAGTACTTC. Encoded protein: CASSFWTGMRETQYF.

The CDR3 DNA reads as TGTGCCAGCAGTCCAGGGGGACAGGGAAATCTCGAGCAGTACTTC. Encoded protein: CASSPGGQGNLEQYF. The genes are TRBV7-9 and TRBJ2-7; TRBD1 matches at 9 bases. The V and J ends lost 6 bases and 6 bases, in that order; junction bases with no gene match: 12. Germline V lookup: CDR1 SEHNR, CDR2 FQNEAQ (reference sequence). The CDR3 extends over 15 amino acids.

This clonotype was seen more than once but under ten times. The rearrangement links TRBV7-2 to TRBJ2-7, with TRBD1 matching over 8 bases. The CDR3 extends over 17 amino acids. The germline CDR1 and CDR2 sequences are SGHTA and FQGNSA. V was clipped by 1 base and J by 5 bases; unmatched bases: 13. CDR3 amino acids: CASSLGGGGTGVHEQYF. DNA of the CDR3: TGTGCCAGCAGCTTAGGAGGTGGGGGGACAGGAGTCCACGAGCAGTACTTC.

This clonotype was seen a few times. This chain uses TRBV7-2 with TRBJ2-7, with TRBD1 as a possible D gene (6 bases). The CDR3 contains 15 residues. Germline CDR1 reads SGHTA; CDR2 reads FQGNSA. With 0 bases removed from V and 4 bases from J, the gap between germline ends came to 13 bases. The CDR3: CASSLAQGPIYEQYF. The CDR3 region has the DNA TGTGCCAGCAGCTTAGCGCAGGGGCCTATTTACGAGCAGTACTTC.

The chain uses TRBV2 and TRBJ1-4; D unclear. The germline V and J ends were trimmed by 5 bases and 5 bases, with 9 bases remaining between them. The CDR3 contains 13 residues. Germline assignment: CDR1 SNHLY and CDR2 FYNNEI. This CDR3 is CASSYRENEKLFF. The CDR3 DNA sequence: TGTGCCAGCAGTTATCGGGAAAATGAAAAACTGTTTTTT.

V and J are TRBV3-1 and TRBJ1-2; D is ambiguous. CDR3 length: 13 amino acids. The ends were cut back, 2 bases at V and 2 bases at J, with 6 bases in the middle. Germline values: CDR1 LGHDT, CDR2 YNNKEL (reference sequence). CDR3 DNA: TGTGCCAGCAGCCAACCGGGGAACTATGGCTACACCTTC. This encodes CASSQPGNYGYTF.

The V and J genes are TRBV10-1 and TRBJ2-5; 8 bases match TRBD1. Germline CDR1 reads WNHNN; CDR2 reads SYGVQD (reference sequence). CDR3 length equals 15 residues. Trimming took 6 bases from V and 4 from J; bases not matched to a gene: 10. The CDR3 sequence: CASRIPPGGRETQYF. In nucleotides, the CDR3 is TGCGCCAGCAGGATCCCCCCAGGGGGCCGAGAGACCCAGTACTTC.

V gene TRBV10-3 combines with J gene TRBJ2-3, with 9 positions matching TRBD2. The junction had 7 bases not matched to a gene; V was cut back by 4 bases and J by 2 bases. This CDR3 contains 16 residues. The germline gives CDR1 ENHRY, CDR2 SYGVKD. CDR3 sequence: CAISGLTSGLTDTQYF. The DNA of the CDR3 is TGTGCCATCAGTGGATTAACTAGCGGGCTCACAGATACGCAGTATTTT.

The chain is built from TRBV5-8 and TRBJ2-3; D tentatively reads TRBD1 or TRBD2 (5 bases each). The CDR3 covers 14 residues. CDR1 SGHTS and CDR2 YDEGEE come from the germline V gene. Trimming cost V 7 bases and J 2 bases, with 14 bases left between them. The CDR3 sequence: CASRPGPTTDTQYF. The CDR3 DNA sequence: TGTGCCAGCCGACCGGGACCAACCACAGATACGCAGTATTTT.

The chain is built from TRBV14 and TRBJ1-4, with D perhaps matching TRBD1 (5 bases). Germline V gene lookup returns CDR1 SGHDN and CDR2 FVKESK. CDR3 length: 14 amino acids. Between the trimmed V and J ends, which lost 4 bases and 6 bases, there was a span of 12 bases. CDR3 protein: CASSRQMYDEKLFF. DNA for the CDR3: TGTGCCAGCAGCCGACAGATGTATGATGAAAAACTGTTTTTT.

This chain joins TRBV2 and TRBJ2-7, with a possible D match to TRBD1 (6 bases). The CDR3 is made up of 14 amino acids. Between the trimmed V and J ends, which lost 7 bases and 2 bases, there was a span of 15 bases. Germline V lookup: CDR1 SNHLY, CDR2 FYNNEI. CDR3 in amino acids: CASIGQGTTYEQYF. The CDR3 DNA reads TGTGCCAGCATAGGTCAGGGGACGACCTACGAGCAGTACTTC. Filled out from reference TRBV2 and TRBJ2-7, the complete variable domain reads EPEVTQTPSHQVTQMGQEVILRCVPISNHLYFYWYRQILGQKVEFLVSFYNNEISEKSEIFDDQFSVERPDGSNFTLKIRSTKLEDSAMYFCASIGQGTTYEQYFGPGTRLTVT.

CDR3: CASTRQGYMMNEQYF. CDR3 sequence (DNA): TGTGCCAGCACCAGACAGGGATATATGATGAACGAGCAGTACTTC. The V call is TRBV28, the J call TRBJ2-7, with 7 bases aligning to TRBD1. CDR3 size: 15 residues. Per the germline V gene, CDR1 is MDHEN and CDR2 is SYDVKM. Trimming at V came to 7 bases and at J to 5 bases, leaving 14 bases not matched to a gene.

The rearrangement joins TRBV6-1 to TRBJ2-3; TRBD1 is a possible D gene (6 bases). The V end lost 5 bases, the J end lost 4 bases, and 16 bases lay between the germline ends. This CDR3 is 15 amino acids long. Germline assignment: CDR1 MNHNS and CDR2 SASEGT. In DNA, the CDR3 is TGTGCCAGCAGTAGGTGGACAGATCCCCCAGATACGCAGTATTTT. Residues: CASSRWTDPPDTQYF.

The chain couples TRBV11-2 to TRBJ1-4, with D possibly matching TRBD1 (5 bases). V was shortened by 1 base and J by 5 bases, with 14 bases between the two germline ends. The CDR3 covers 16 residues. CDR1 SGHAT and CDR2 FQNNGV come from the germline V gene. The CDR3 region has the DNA TGTGCCAGCAGCTTAGGGCGCGGGACGGCGAATGAAAAACTGTTTTTT. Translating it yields CASSLGRGTANEKLFF. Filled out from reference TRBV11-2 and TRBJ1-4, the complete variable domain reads EAGVAQSPRYKIIEKRQSVAFWCNPISGHATLYWYQQILGQGPKLLIQFQNNGVVDDSQLPKDRFSAERLKGVDSTLKIQPAKLEDSAVYLCASSLGRGTANEKLFFGSGTQLSVL.

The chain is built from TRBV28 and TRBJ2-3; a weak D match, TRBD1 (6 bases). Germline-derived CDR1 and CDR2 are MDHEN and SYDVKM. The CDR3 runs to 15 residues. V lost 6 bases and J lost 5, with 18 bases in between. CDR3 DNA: TGTGCCAGCAGGACTACAGGGATGAGGAGAGATACGCAGTATTTT. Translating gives CASRTTGMRRDTQYF.

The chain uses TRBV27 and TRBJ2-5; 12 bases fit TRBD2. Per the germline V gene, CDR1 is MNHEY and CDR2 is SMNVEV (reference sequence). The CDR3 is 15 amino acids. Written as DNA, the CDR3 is TGTGTTGGGGGACTAGCGGGTTGGGGTCAAGAGACCCAGTACTTC. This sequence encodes CVGGLAGWGQETQYF.

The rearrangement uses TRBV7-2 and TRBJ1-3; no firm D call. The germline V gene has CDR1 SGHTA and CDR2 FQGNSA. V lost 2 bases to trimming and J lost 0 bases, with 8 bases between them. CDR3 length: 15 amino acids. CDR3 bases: TGTGCCAGCAGCTTAAGCCGCGTCTCTGGAAACACCATATATTTT. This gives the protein CASSLSRVSGNTIYF.

The chain's CDR3 is CASSQDFQPQHF. The DNA for the CDR3 is TGTGCCAGCAGCCAAGATTTCCAGCCCCAGCATTTT. This chain connects TRBV14 to TRBJ1-5; D gene uncertain. The CDR3 totals 12 residues. The germline V and J ends were trimmed by 0 bases and 7 bases, with 4 bases remaining between them. Looked up from germline, CDR1 is SGHDN and CDR2 is FVKESK.